This T cell receptor (beta chain) appears in the sequencing data of a study of blood T cell repertoires in COVID-19. Turning to the study itself: The cDNA or gDNA used as material had been derived from T cells, B-cell-depleted T cells, or PBMCs.

In germline, CDR1 is SQVTM, CDR2 ANQGSEA. The CDR3 consists of 12 residues. Trimming removed 6 bases from V and 1 base from J; junction bases left unmatched: 1. Here immunoSEQ multiplex PCR was the method, and the copy in TCRdb shows in-frame clones only, minus some. The sample has some 240,000 clones; roughly four fifths are singletons. Notes on this clone: The sample carries other DNA sequences with the same CDR3.

The receptor was derived from a woman at least 80 years old with COVID-19, enrolled during active disease. The V call is TRBV29-1, the J call TRBJ1-1; 8 positions agree with TRBD1. Sequenced: peripheral blood. DNA for the CDR3: TGCAGCGTCGACAGGGGGAACACTGAAGCTTTCTTT. As protein: CSVDRGNTEAFF.